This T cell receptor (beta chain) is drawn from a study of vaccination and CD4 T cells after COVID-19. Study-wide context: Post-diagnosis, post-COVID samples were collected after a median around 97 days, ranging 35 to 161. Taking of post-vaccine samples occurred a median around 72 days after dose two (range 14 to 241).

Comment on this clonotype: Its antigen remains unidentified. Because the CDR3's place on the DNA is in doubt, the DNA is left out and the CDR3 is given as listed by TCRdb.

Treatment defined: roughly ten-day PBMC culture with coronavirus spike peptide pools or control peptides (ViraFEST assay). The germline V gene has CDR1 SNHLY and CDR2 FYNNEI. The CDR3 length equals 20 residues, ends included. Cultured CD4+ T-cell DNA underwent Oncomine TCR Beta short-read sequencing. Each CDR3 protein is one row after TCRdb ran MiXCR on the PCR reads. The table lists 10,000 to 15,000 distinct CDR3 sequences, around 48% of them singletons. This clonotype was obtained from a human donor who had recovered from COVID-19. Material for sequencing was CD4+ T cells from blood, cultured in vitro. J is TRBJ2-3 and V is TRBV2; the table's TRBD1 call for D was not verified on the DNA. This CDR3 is CASSLQGSYEQYFGPNTQYF.